Shown below are 22 T cell receptor beta chains from a single sample sequenced in a study. TCRdb re-called the RT-PCR reads with MiXCR, one entry per CDR3 protein. The sample lists about 700,000 distinct CDR3 sequences, 12% to 15% occurring once. The material sequenced was memory CD4+ T cells from blood. The receptor set was obtained from a female donor in good health, serving as a healthy control.

In the case of this clonotype: A read error may explain this, as a much larger clone is one base away. The V and J genes are TRBV29-1 and TRBJ1-1; D is undetermined. The CDR3 totals 12 residues. CDR1 and CDR2 from the germline V gene are SQVTM and ANQGSEA. V was pared by 8 bases and J by 7 bases, with 17 bases between. The DNA for the CDR3 is TGCAGCTCGACTAGGGCGGAGTTTGAAGCTTTCTTT. Encoded protein: CSSTRAEFEAFF.

This clonotype came up a few times. V is TRBV20-1 and J is TRBJ2-1; D is tentatively TRBD1 or TRBD2 (6 bases each). The CDR3 is made up of 15 amino acids. CDR1 is DFQATT and CDR2 is SNEGSKA in the germline V gene (reference sequence). V lost 6 bases and J 0 bases, leaving 15 bases between the germline ends. CDR3 amino acids: CSARLGGGSYNEQFF. The DNA for the CDR3 is TGCAGTGCCCGCCTCGGAGGGGGCTCCTACAATGAGCAGTTCTTC.

The chain is built from TRBV28 and TRBJ1-1; a weak D match, TRBD1 (5 bases). Germline-derived CDR1 and CDR2 are MDHEN and SYDVKM. Trimming cost V 5 bases and J 2 bases, with 21 bases left between them. This CDR3 has 17 amino acids. DNA for the CDR3: TGTGCCAGCAGTCTCTCGGTGGCTGGGGGGAGAAACACTGAAGCTTTCTTT. This sequence encodes CASSLSVAGGRNTEAFF.

Of note for this clonotype: The conserved final phenylalanine or tryptophan is absent from the CDR3, which likely points to a read error. This rearrangement joins TRBV5-1 to TRBJ2-1, with 10 bases that match TRBD2. In germline, CDR1 is SGHRS, CDR2 YFSETQ. This CDR3 has 15 amino acids. Losses at the gene ends were 6 bases for V and 3 bases for J; bases not matched to a gene: 6. The CDR3 DNA sequence: TGCGCCAGCAACGATAGCGGGGGGAACTACAATGAGCAGTTCTTA. Amino acid sequence: CASNDSGGNYNEQFL.

This clonotype was counted between two and nine times. V and J are TRBV7-8 and TRBJ1-6; D may be TRBD1 (5 bases). The CDR3 is 15 amino acids. V was shortened by 1 base and J by 7 bases, with 11 bases between the two germline ends. From germline, CDR1 is SGHVS and CDR2 FQNEAQ. CDR3 sequence reads: CASSLVRTHNSPLHF. The CDR3 region has the DNA TGTGCCAGCAGCTTAGTCCGGACACACAATTCACCCCTCCACTTT. Using reference TRBV7-8 and TRBJ1-6 for the parts outside the CDR3, the full variable domain is GAGVSQSPRYKVAKRGQDVALRCDPISGHVSLFWYQQALGQGPEFLTYFQNEAQLDKSGLPSDRFFAERPEGSVSTLKIQRTQQEDSAVYLCASSLVRTHNSPLHFGNGTRLTVT.

This clonotype appeared many times. The gene calls are TRBV20-1 and TRBJ2-5; 8 bases are a match to TRBD2. The V segment lost 0 bases and the J segment 4 bases; nucleotides outside the gene matches: 7. This CDR3 spans 15 amino acids. Germline-derived CDR1 and CDR2 are DFQATT and SNEGSKA (reference sequence). CDR3 nucleotide sequence: TGCAGTGCTAGAGATGTCGCGGGAGGTTCAGAGACCCAGTACTTC. As protein: CSARDVAGGSETQYF.

Only a few counts were recorded for this clonotype. The rearrangement joins TRBV20-1 to TRBJ2-5; D possibly matches TRBD1 or TRBD2 (5 bases each). Germline CDR1 and CDR2: DFQATT and SNEGSKA (reference sequence). The CDR3 runs to 12 residues. For the CDR3, the DNA is TGCGGAGGAAGGGGAAGGCAAGAGACCCAGTACTTC. Its protein is CGGRGRQETQYF.

This clonotype was detected a few times. CDR3 residues: CASSQGLEGDTQYF. As DNA, the CDR3 is TGCGCCAGCAGCCAAGGACTAGAGGGAGATACGCAGTATTTT. The V call is TRBV4-3, the J call TRBJ2-3; tentatively, D is TRBD2 (6 bases). The CDR3 loop spans 14 amino acids. V lost 1 base and J lost 5, with 10 bases in between. Germline assignment: CDR1 LGHNA and CDR2 YSLEER.

The rearrangement joins TRBV12-3 or TRBV12-4 to TRBJ1-6, with 7 bases that match TRBD1. The CDR3 is made up of 14 amino acids. Trimming removed 2 bases from V and 8 bases from J; junction bases left unmatched: 3. CDR3 in amino acids: CASSLSTGYSPLHF. The CDR3 coding sequence is TGTGCCAGCAGTTTATCGACAGGGTATTCACCCCTCCACTTT.

The table lists this clonotype with many counts. This chain links TRBV5-1 with TRBJ2-7, with no clear D. Trimming cost V 3 bases and J 7 bases, with 11 bases left between them. The CDR3 is 12 amino acids. Germline CDR1 SGHRS, CDR2 YFSETQ. The CDR3 sequence: CASSWIDGEQYF. The CDR3 DNA reads TGCGCCAGCAGCTGGATCGACGGGGAGCAGTACTTC.

J is TRBJ2-3 and V is TRBV5-6; D gene uncertain. Trimming removed 0 bases at V and 0 bases at J, with 8 bases between. The CDR3 covers 15 residues. CDR1 SGHDT and CDR2 YYEEEE come from the germline V gene. The CDR3 region has the DNA TGTGCCAGCAGCTTGGCCAGTCCTAGCACAGATACGCAGTATTTT. This encodes CASSLASPSTDTQYF.

The chain uses TRBV9 and TRBJ2-1, with D tentatively TRBD1 (6 bases). CDR3 size: 16 residues. From germline, CDR1 is SGDLS and CDR2 YYNGEE. V was clipped by 1 base and J by 0 bases, with 11 bases between them. The CDR3 sequence: CASSVSTGNSYNEQFF. The CDR3 region has the DNA TGTGCCAGCAGCGTATCCACAGGGAACTCCTACAATGAGCAGTTCTTC.

This clonotype was counted at least ten times. This sequence joins TRBV5-1 and TRBJ2-5; D is unclear. Trimming cost V 0 bases and J 3 bases, with 6 bases left between them. The CDR3 covers 13 residues. Germline V lookup: CDR1 SGHRS, CDR2 YFSETQ. The CDR3 DNA reads as TGCGCCAGCAGCTTGGCGCCTGAAGAGACCCAGTACTTC. Its translation: CASSLAPEETQYF.

This clonotype has just a few counts. The DNA for the CDR3 is TGCAGTGCTAGAGACTTCAACGGTTTCCAAGAGACCCAGTACTTC. Translating gives CSARDFNGFQETQYF. The chain has TRBV20-1 and TRBJ2-5; no definite D call. This CDR3 contains 15 residues. V was pared by 0 bases and J by 1 base, with 12 bases between. The germline V gene encodes CDR1 DFQATT and CDR2 SNEGSKA (reference sequence).

The rearrangement links TRBV12-3 or TRBV12-4 to TRBJ1-4, with 9 positions matching TRBD1. The CDR3 sequence is 16 residues long. V was clipped by 5 bases and J by 8 bases; unmatched bases: 12. This CDR3 reads CASSMLGTGSYEKLFF. DNA of the CDR3: TGTGCCAGCAGTATGCTAGGGACAGGGAGTTACGAAAAACTGTTTTTT.

This clonotype occurred many times. V gene TRBV7-2 combines with J gene TRBJ2-7, with D tentatively TRBD2 (5 bases). The CDR3 has 13 residues. V lost 5 bases and J lost 2, with 10 bases in between. The germline CDR1 and CDR2 sequences are SGHTA and FQGNSA. The CDR3 DNA sequence: TGTGCCAGCAGCGGACTGAGGACCTACGAGCAGTACTTC. This translates into CASSGLRTYEQYF.

The V call is TRBV12-3 or TRBV12-4, the J call TRBJ2-5, with TRBD2 matching 7 bases. The CDR3 is made up of 15 amino acids. V lost 6 bases, J lost 4 bases, and 11 bases stayed unmatched. The CDR3 spells CASRRYGLGGETQYF. The CDR3 DNA follows: TGTGCCAGCAGACGATACGGACTAGGAGGAGAGACCCAGTACTTC.

The chain carries TRBV20-1 and TRBJ2-1; D possibly matches TRBD1 or TRBD2 (6 bases each). From germline, CDR1 is DFQATT and CDR2 SNEGSKA (reference sequence). The V gene lost 3 bases and the J gene lost 7 bases, with 19 bases spanning the gap. This CDR3 is built from 15 residues. The CDR3 spells CSASERTRGGNEQFF. The CDR3 DNA sequence: TGCAGTGCTAGCGAGCGGACGAGAGGGGGGAATGAGCAGTTCTTC.

This clonotype showed up just a few times. The chain joins TRBV28 to TRBJ1-2; a weak D match, TRBD1 (5 bases). Trimming took 5 bases from V and 7 from J, leaving 14 bases between them. The germline V gene has CDR1 MDHEN and CDR2 SYDVKM. The CDR3 contains 13 residues. CDR3 nucleotide sequence: TGTGCCAGCAGTCTTACCCGGGACCCTGGCTACACCTTC. Amino acids: CASSLTRDPGYTF.

This clonotype was seen ten or more times. The rearrangement joins TRBV9 to TRBJ2-5, with no clear D. The V end was cut by 0 bases, the J end by 4 bases, with 10 bases between. The CDR3 runs 14 residues. The V gene's germline CDR1 is SGDLS and CDR2 YYNGEE. The CDR3 coding sequence is TGTGCCAGCAGCGTAGTTCCAGAGCCAGAGACCCAGTACTTC. Protein: CASSVVPEPETQYF.

This chain uses TRBV5-5 with TRBJ2-3; 13 bases agree with TRBD2. The CDR3 has 18 residues. Losses at the gene ends were 3 bases for V and 2 bases for J; bases not matched to a gene: 9. The germline V gene has CDR1 SGHKS and CDR2 YYEKEE (reference sequence). In DNA form, the CDR3 reads TGTGCCAGCAGCTCCTCCCGGACTAGCGGGAGTCCCACAGATACGCAGTATTTT. Amino acids: CASSSSRTSGSPTDTQYF.

In this sample, this clonotype turned up a few times. This chain links TRBV6-1 with TRBJ1-2; D gene uncertain. Germline values: CDR1 MNHNS, CDR2 SASEGT. V lost 3 bases to trimming and J lost 0 bases, with 8 bases between them. This CDR3 region has 14 residues. The CDR3 nucleotides are TGTGCCAGCAGTGATATGCCTACTAACTATGGCTACACCTTC. This sequence encodes CASSDMPTNYGYTF.